These 28 T cell receptor beta chains came from one sample sequenced in a study of cytomegalovirus exposure and HLA in healthy donors. The study ran its PCR with 60 Vbeta and 13 Jbeta primers. Clones were sequenced by immunoSEQ multiplex PCR, and TCRdb holds only the in-frame ones, with some missing. Among some 200,000 clones, about four fifths were seen once, and the ten largest hold around 2.6%. Sequenced sample: PBMCs. Receptors originate from a female donor in good health and CMV-seronegative.

V usage is TRBV7-3 and J usage is TRBJ2-1; TRBD2 is a possible D gene (5 bases). The CDR3 has 13 amino acids. From germline, CDR1 is SGHTA and CDR2 FQGTGA. With 5 bases removed from V and 15 bases from J, the gap between germline ends came to 20 bases. This CDR3 reads CASSGPGSKVLFF. The CDR3 region has the DNA TGTGCCAGCAGCGGACCGGGATCAAAGGTGTTGTTCTTC.

This clone was found a few times. This sequence joins TRBV6-4 and TRBJ2-1; 7 positions match TRBD2. This CDR3 is built from 16 residues. Germline trimming cut 6 bases from V and 8 bases from J; bases unmatched to any gene: 16. The V gene's germline CDR1 is MRHNA and CDR2 SNTAGT. Here the CDR3 reads CASSRGAAGEGHEQFF. Written as DNA, the CDR3 is TGTGCCAGCAGCCGAGGGGCGGCGGGAGAGGGGCATGAGCAGTTCTTC.

CDR3: CASSIWGDGELFF. The CDR3 region has the DNA TGTGCCAGTAGTATCTGGGGAGACGGGGAGCTGTTTTTT. This chain uses TRBV19 with TRBJ2-2; D is perhaps TRBD2 (5 bases). Trimming removed 3 bases from V and 7 bases from J, with 9 bases in between. CDR3 length equals 13 residues. CDR1 and CDR2 (germline): LNHDA, SQIVND (reference sequence).

Remarks on this clone: At the DNA level, this CDR3 is encoded by other sequences in the same sample as well. The J gene is TRBJ2-7, the V gene TRBV7-9, with a weak D call TRBD2 (7 bases). Trimming took 3 bases from V and 6 from J, leaving 21 bases between them. Germline V lookup: CDR1 SEHNR, CDR2 FQNEAQ (reference sequence). CDR3 length: 16 amino acids. Written as DNA, the CDR3 is TGTGCCAGCAGCTTCCCTCGGGGGGCGGTTCCCGGCGAGCAGTACTTC. It specifies CASSFPRGAVPGEQYF.

This chain joins TRBV18 and TRBJ2-1, with 7 bases aligning to TRBD2. The CDR3 is 17 amino acids. CDR1 and CDR2 from the germline V gene are KGHSH and LQKENI. The V segment lost 2 bases and the J segment 3 bases; nucleotides outside the gene matches: 10. CDR3 region: CASSPFAAGEGYNEQFF. In nucleotides, the CDR3 is TGTGCCAGCTCACCATTTGCGGCGGGGGAGGGCTACAATGAGCAGTTCTTC.

In this sample, this clone turned up a few times. The V and J genes are TRBV7-9 and TRBJ2-3; 7 bases align to TRBD2. This CDR3 region has 15 residues. The trim removed 5 bases at V and 1 base at J, leaving 6 bases unmatched. Germline-derived CDR1 and CDR2 are SEHNR and FQNEAQ (reference sequence). The CDR3 protein is CASSVQGGGTDTQYF. CDR3 DNA: TGTGCCAGCAGCGTGCAGGGAGGGGGCACAGATACGCAGTATTTT.

This clone was seen only once. The chain has TRBV4-2 and TRBJ2-1; 9 nucleotides match TRBD2. CDR3 length: 16 residues. V was clipped by 1 base and J by 8 bases; unmatched bases: 9. Germline CDR1 is LGHNA and CDR2 is YNFKEQ. CDR3 coding DNA: TGTGCCAGCAGCCAAGGGGGCGGGGGGGCCGTGTATGAGCAGTTCTTC. It translates to CASSQGGGGAVYEQFF.

The J gene is TRBJ2-5, the V gene TRBV4-1; 10 positions match TRBD2. The V and J ends lost 6 bases and 2 bases, in that order; junction bases with no gene match: 6. Germline CDR1 MGHRA, CDR2 YSYEKL. CDR3 length: 15 amino acids. The CDR3 sequence is CASSGLAGGQETQYF. CDR3 in DNA: TGCGCCAGCAGTGGGTTAGCGGGGGGACAAGAGACCCAGTACTTC.

V is TRBV5-1 and J is TRBJ1-6; tentatively, D is TRBD1 (6 bases). V lost 0 bases, J lost 8 bases, and 21 bases lay in between. Germline V gives CDR1 SGHRS, CDR2 YFSETQ. The CDR3 runs 18 residues. DNA for the CDR3: TGCGCCAGCAGCTTGGATGGCAGGGGTAAAGTGGTTTATTCACCCCTCCACTTT. This sequence encodes CASSLDGRGKVVYSPLHF.

The V gene is TRBV5-4, the J gene TRBJ2-3; the match to TRBD2 covers 11 bases. In germline, CDR1 is SGHNT, CDR2 YYREEE (reference sequence). V lost 3 bases and J lost 0; bases outside the gene matches: 3. The CDR3 loop spans 16 amino acids. The CDR3 loop is CASSSPSGGSTDTQYF. The CDR3 nucleotides read TGTGCCAGCAGCTCGCCTAGCGGGGGGAGCACAGATACGCAGTATTTT.

This rearrangement joins TRBV5-6 to TRBJ1-1; D gene ambiguous. This CDR3 spans 16 amino acids. Trimming pared 2 bases from V and 0 bases from J, leaving 14 bases between. Per germline, CDR1 SGHDT and CDR2 YYEEEE. The DNA of the CDR3 is TGTGCCAGCAGCTTAGGTCTACTAACGTTGAACACTGAAGCTTTCTTT. Protein: CASSLGLLTLNTEAFF.

This chain uses TRBV7-2 with TRBJ1-2, with D perhaps matching TRBD1 (6 bases). Germline V gene data show CDR1 as SGHTA and CDR2 as FQGNSA. V was pared by 3 bases and J by 7 bases, with 15 bases between. The CDR3 has 14 residues. This CDR3 is CASSFRDTGGGYTF. The CDR3 DNA reads as TGTGCCAGCAGCTTCCGGGACACCGGAGGTGGCTACACCTTC.

This clone was recorded once. The chain carries TRBV19 and TRBJ1-5, with 8 bases lining up with TRBD1. The V gene's germline CDR1 is LNHDA and CDR2 SQIVND (reference sequence). CDR3 size: 12 residues. V lost 10 bases, J lost 6 bases, and 5 bases stayed unmatched. The CDR3 region is CATDRGSQPQHF. The DNA of the CDR3 is TGTGCCACTGACAGGGGCTCTCAGCCCCAGCATTTT.

The chain has TRBV9 and TRBJ2-7, with 7 nucleotides matching TRBD2. Trimming cost V 2 bases and J 0 bases; bases outside gene matches: 5. Per the germline V gene, CDR1 is SGDLS and CDR2 is YYNGEE. CDR3 size: 15 residues. CDR3 region: CASSVEAGSSYEQYF. The CDR3 DNA follows: TGTGCCAGCAGCGTGGAAGCGGGGAGCTCCTACGAGCAGTACTTC.

This chain links TRBV21-1 with TRBJ2-7; TRBD1 reflects the table's D call only, with no check against the DNA. TRBV21-1 is a pseudogene segment. The CDR3 consists of 16 residues. The CDR3 loop reads CASRSTRRTGLYEQYF. CDR3 DNA sequence: TGTGCCAGCAGATCAACCCGGAGGACAGGCCTCTACGAGCAGTACTTC.

In regard to this clone: Relative to the germline gene, one junction end is altered; a read error may explain this. V gene TRBV7-9 combines with J gene TRBJ2-1; 7 bases map to TRBD1. CDR1 SEHNR and CDR2 FQNEAQ come from the germline V gene (reference sequence). The CDR3 is 13 residues long. In DNA form, the CDR3 reads TGTTCCAGCCGGGACAGTCTATACAATGAGCAGTTCTTC. Encoded protein: CSSRDSLYNEQFF.

The J gene is TRBJ2-4, the V gene TRBV11-1; D not resolved. The V and J ends lost 5 bases and 3 bases respectively, with 11 bases between them. Germline lookup yields CDR1 SGHAT and CDR2 FQDESV (reference sequence). This CDR3 contains 14 residues. Here the CDR3 reads CASSLNRYKNIQYF. The CDR3 nucleotides are TGTGCCAGCAGCCTCAACAGATACAAAAACATTCAGTACTTC.

In this sample, this clone turned up a few times. This CDR3 reads CASSYLRSSYEQYF. CDR3 DNA sequence: TGTGCCAGCAGTTACTTGCGGAGCTCCTACGAGCAGTACTTC. J is TRBJ2-7 and V is TRBV6-5; the D is unclear. In germline, CDR1 is MNHEY, CDR2 SVGAGI. The CDR3 spans 14 residues. The V end lost 1 base, the J end lost 0 bases, and 7 bases lay between the germline ends.

This clone was observed a single time. CDR3 sequence: CASSPGLAGVGEQFF. DNA of the CDR3: TGTGCCAGCTCACCTGGACTAGCGGGAGTAGGGGAGCAGTTCTTC. The genes are TRBV18 and TRBJ2-1; 13 nucleotides align to TRBD2. This CDR3 has 15 residues. In germline, CDR1 is KGHSH, CDR2 LQKENI. The trim removed 3 bases at V and 10 bases at J, leaving 6 bases unmatched.

The gene calls are TRBV12-5 and TRBJ2-1, with TRBD1 identical over 9 bases. The CDR3 loop spans 18 amino acids. V lost 5 bases, J lost 0 bases, and 11 bases stayed unmatched. Germline-derived CDR1 and CDR2 are LGHNT and FRNRAP. The CDR3 coding sequence is TGTGCTAGTGGTCCCGGGACAGGGTGGCACAGCTCCTACAATGAGCAGTTCTTC. Its translation is CASGPGTGWHSSYNEQFF.

The genes are TRBV7-3 and TRBJ2-2; 8 bases are shared with TRBD2. J gave up 4 bases and V 7 bases, and 5 bases lay outside the gene matches. This CDR3 comprises 14 residues. From germline, CDR1 is SGHTA and CDR2 FQGTGA. The CDR3 DNA reads TGTGCCAGCACAGCGGCGGGGGGCACCGGGGAGCTGTTTTTT. Its translation is CASTAAGGTGELFF.

This clone was picked up a small number of times. The chain has TRBV2 and TRBJ1-2; possible D gene TRBD1, 6 bases. V lost 4 bases and J 4 bases, leaving 13 bases between the germline ends. The germline CDR1 and CDR2 sequences are SNHLY and FYNNEI. The CDR3 totals 14 residues. Here the CDR3 reads CASSGDTRLYGYTF. In DNA, the CDR3 is TGTGCCAGCAGTGGGGACACGAGACTCTATGGCTACACCTTC.

In this sample, this clone turned up once. The CDR3 nucleotides are TGTGCCAGCTGCCCTAGCGGGGGGGTAGATACGCAGTATTTT. Encoded protein: CASCPSGGVDTQYF. The V gene is TRBV2, the J gene TRBJ2-3, with 12 positions matching TRBD2. CDR1 and CDR2 (germline): SNHLY, FYNNEI. CDR3 length: 14 residues. The trim removed 8 bases at V and 5 bases at J, leaving 5 bases unmatched.

The gene calls are TRBV18 and TRBJ2-7; 7 bases map to TRBD1. The V segment lost 3 bases and the J segment 1 base; nucleotides outside the gene matches: 6. Germline assignment: CDR1 KGHSH and CDR2 LQKENI. The CDR3 covers 15 residues. The CDR3 DNA is TGTGCCAGCTCACCCCGTCCGGGACAGTCCTACGAGCAGTACTTC. Translation: CASSPRPGQSYEQYF.

V usage is TRBV7-2 and J usage is TRBJ1-2; 7 nucleotides match TRBD1. After removal of 6 bases from V and 3 bases from J, the junction contained 10 bases not matched to a gene. The CDR3 is 15 residues long. Looked up from germline, CDR1 is SGHTA and CDR2 is FQGNSA. DNA for the CDR3: TGTGCCAGCAGTCGGATGGCAGGGGGTGACTATGGCTACACCTTC. This codes for CASSRMAGGDYGYTF.

The CDR3 is CASSIGTDSPLHF. DNA of the CDR3: TGTGCCAGCAGTATCGGGACAGATTCACCCCTCCACTTT. This chain connects TRBV27 to TRBJ1-6; 7 nucleotides agree with TRBD1. Germline CDR1 is MNHEY and CDR2 is SMNVEV (reference sequence). This CDR3 is 13 amino acids long. The V segment lost 5 bases and the J segment 8 bases; nucleotides outside the gene matches: 3.

The chain has TRBV28 and TRBJ2-3, with 11 bases aligning to TRBD2. CDR1 MDHEN and CDR2 SYDVKM come from the germline V gene. The CDR3 sequence is 16 residues long. J gave up 10 bases and V 3 bases, and 12 bases lay outside the gene matches. CDR3 sequence reads: CASSFFIAGGPSPQYF. The CDR3 region has the DNA TGTGCCAGCAGTTTCTTCATAGCGGGGGGGCCCTCCCCGCAGTATTTT.

This clone was seen a handful of times. V gene TRBV7-9 combines with J gene TRBJ1-1; TRBD1 aligns across 7 bases. From germline, CDR1 is SEHNR and CDR2 FQNEAQ (reference sequence). Unmatched junction bases numbered 7, after V lost 7 bases and J lost 5 bases. This CDR3 comprises 13 residues. The CDR3 DNA follows: TGTGCCAGCACCAAACAGGGGAGGACTGAAGCTTTCTTT. It specifies CASTKQGRTEAFF.